This TCR beta chain was profiled in a study of human T cells and chemical hapten exposure. Germline V CDR1 and CDR2: MGHRA, YSYEKL. The germline V and J ends were trimmed by 2 bases and 4 bases, with 17 bases remaining between them. The CDR3 sequence is 16 residues long. As to time point: pre-sensitization, week 0. Described treatment: therapeutic diphenylcyclopropenone sensitization with weekly scalp DPC. A single record per CDR3 protein comes from TCRdb applying MiXCR to the RACE reads. This sample has approximately 260,000 distinct CDR3 sequences, with 7.5% to 8% found just once. This clonotype was detected many times.

The rearrangement links TRBV4-1 to TRBJ1-2; no clear D gene. The source was whole blood, collected in connection with sensitization to the hapten diphenylcyclopropenone (DPC). The receptor's source is a man aged 18 to 29 with alopecia areata. Some clones in this sample may be carry-over from other donors' samples. CDR3 sequence: CASSQPFLQLLYGYTF. The CDR3 bases are TGCGCCAGCAGCCAACCCTTCCTACAACTTCTCTATGGCTACACCTTC.